Below, one T cell receptor (beta chain) is given with its context. Its antigen is currently not known. It has no much larger one-base neighbor in the sample; base qualities were not kept. The CDR3 regions of human TCRbeta chains were subjected to immunosequencing. Regarding the original processing steps: TCRs in the repertoires were compared against a reference library of SARS-CoV-2-specific TCRs that had been generated with the MIRA antigen-specificity platform. Breadth was defined as the fraction of unique TCRs that were SARS-CoV-2-associated. Depth was defined as the fraction of total T cells that were SARS-CoV-2-associated. Using the MIRA data, each spike-specific TCR was assigned both to the spike region to which the TCR was reactive and to a CD4 or CD8 class. Log10-transformed breadth and depth values were compared by one-way ANOVA with Sidak's multiple comparisons tests. TCRdb holds this immuneACCESS table with in-frame rearrangements only. Some clones are missing; in checked studies, unresolved V genes explain under half, and the rest has no known cause. D and trimming come from the DNA, and the V and J calls and clone size come from that table. The sample table contains approximately 100,000 clones; only one count was recorded for roughly 90% of them. About 5% of the sample goes to the ten largest clones.

The CDR3, cysteine through phenylalanine, is 16 amino acids long. The only DNA kept is the CDR3, 48 bases in frame from the first base. CDR1 and CDR2 are read off the germline V gene as MNHEY and SVGAGI. V is pared back by 0 bases and J by 6 bases, with 17 bases lying between the germline termini. The sample's time point label, in plain terms: baseline before first vaccination. Samples from vaccinated people were obtained from the UK trials COV001 and COV002, which included a single-blind randomized controlled phase 2/3 trial of AZD1222 (ChAdOx1 nCoV-19) in healthy adults. For TCRbeta chain sequencing, PBMC samples from trial participants were taken at day 0 and at day 28 after the second dose. These data belong to a study of T cell responses to AZD1222 COVID-19 vaccine (dated by TCRdb to the early 2020s). Describing the broader study: AZD1222 recipients with second doses at about 4 weeks or about 12 weeks were pooled, because spike-specific TCR depth and breadth did not differ between schedules. Trial participants were enrolled by age into 18-55, 56-69 and 70-plus year subgroups, with roughly 160, 29 and 62 TCR-sequenced participants respectively. TCR sequencing was performed for roughly 250 trial participants, of whom 200 to 210 were given two doses of AZD1222 and some 26 were given two doses of MenACWY control vaccine.

What the work shows at the level of the full study, not this receptor alone: In the small 56-69-year group, the increase in depth fell short of significance, most likely because of low power. CD4 TCRs associated with the vaccine covered the entire spike protein, and the dominant responses were in regions 160-218 and 743-854. Only 5 to 7 AZD1222 recipients were SARS-CoV-2 seropositive at baseline, limiting conclusions about previously exposed vaccinees. Participants were mostly white British, with more females than males. The authors suggested clonal diversity may have been underestimated. Nearly half of unique spike-specific TCRs reportedly recognized epitopes outside regions mutated in the B.1.351 and B.1.1.7 variants. A significant rise in spike-specific TCR breadth and depth was observed after two AZD1222 doses relative to day 0 and relative to MenACWY recipients. Because no day 14 peak-response samples were available, repertoires were characterized only after the peak T cell response.

The source was peripheral blood, collected on day 0 of AZD1222 vaccination. The TCR originated in an adult in good health. The chain uses TRBV6-5 and TRBJ1-1, with TRBD1 perhaps the D gene, on 6 matching bases. The bases are TGTGCCAGCAGTTACTCGAGAGGGACAAGCGGGCCTGAAGCTTTCTTT. Its translation reads: CASSYSRGTSGPEAFF.